Detailed here is one TCR beta chain. The data originate from a study of blood T cell repertoires in COVID-19. Study-level background: Acute and convalescent COVID-19 specimens originated in the United States, Italy and Spain.

The authors' processing: How many nucleated cells were present was estimated from reference gene primer amplification. The protocol was immunoSEQ multiplex PCR, while the TCRdb copy is restricted to in-frame clones and leaves out a portion. That table furnishes V, J and clone size, whereas the DNA furnished D and trimming. Of some 78,000 clones listed, 80% to 90% are singletons. This CDR3 contains 18 residues. V dropped 11 bases and J dropped 3; count of bases not matched to a gene: 14. Germline CDR1 reads ENHRY; CDR2 reads SYGVKD. The rearrangement links TRBV10-3 to TRBJ2-1; TRBD2 agrees at 15 bases. This clonotype was sampled from a man aged 45-60 years with active or convalescent COVID-19. Sequencing was done on a sample of peripheral blood. Written as DNA, the CDR3 is TGTGCCGCGCTTCCGGGACTAGCGGGAGGAAGAGACTACAATGAGCAGTTCTTC. It encodes CAALPGLAGGRDYNEQFF.